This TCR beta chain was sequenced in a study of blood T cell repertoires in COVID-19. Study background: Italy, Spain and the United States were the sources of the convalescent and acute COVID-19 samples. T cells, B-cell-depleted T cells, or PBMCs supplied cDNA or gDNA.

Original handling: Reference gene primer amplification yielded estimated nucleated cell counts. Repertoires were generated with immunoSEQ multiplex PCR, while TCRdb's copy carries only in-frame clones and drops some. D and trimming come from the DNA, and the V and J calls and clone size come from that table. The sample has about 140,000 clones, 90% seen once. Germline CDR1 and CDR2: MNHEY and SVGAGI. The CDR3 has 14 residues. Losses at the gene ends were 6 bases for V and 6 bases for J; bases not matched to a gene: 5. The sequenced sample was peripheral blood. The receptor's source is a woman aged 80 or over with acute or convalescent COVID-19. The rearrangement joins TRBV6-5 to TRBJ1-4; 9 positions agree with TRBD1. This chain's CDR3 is CASSVGTGYEKLFF. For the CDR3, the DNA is TGTGCCAGCAGCGTAGGGACAGGGTATGAAAAACTGTTTTTT.